One and the same sample provided the 14 T cell receptor beta chains below, sequenced in a study of cytotoxic CD8 clonotypes in ibrutinib-treated CLL. Sequenced by immunoSEQ multiplex PCR; TCRdb stores in-frame clones only, minus some. Of 68,000 or so clones listed, 68% are singletons. Sequencing was performed on PBMCs, taken after 12 months of ibrutinib treatment. The receptors come from a human donor with chronic lymphocytic leukemia.

A few counts support this clone. This chain links TRBV18 with TRBJ2-7; D might be TRBD1 (6 bases). The CDR3 spans 14 residues. The germline gives CDR1 KGHSH, CDR2 LQKENI. The V end lost 5 bases, the J end lost 1 base, and 12 bases lay between the germline ends. CDR3 nucleotides: TGTGCCAGCTCAGACAGGACCAATTCCTACGAGCAGTACTTC. It translates to CASSDRTNSYEQYF.

V usage is TRBV7-2 and J usage is TRBJ2-7; D unresolved. Trimming cost V 3 bases and J 0 bases, with 9 bases left between them. This CDR3 has 14 amino acids. CDR1 is SGHTA, CDR2 FQGNSA, per germline. The CDR3 loop reads CASSFSQSSYEQYF. CDR3 DNA: TGTGCCAGCAGCTTCTCACAGAGCTCCTACGAGCAGTACTTC.

This chain uses TRBV11-3 with TRBJ2-5; 7 nucleotides line up with TRBD2. Losses at the gene ends were 1 base for V and 4 bases for J; bases not matched to a gene: 6. CDR3 length equals 15 residues. Germline V gives CDR1 SGHNT, CDR2 YENEEA. CDR3 loop: CASSLAGLERETQYF. The CDR3 DNA sequence: TGTGCCAGCAGCTTAGCCGGACTAGAACGAGAGACCCAGTACTTC.

This clone was seen more than once but under ten times. The CDR3 DNA is TGCGCCAGCAGCCAAGGGGACCGCTATTCACCCCTCCACTTT. Its translation: CASSQGDRYSPLHF. The J gene is TRBJ1-6, the V gene TRBV4-3; D is possibly TRBD1 (5 bases). Germline CDR1 LGHNA, CDR2 YSLEER. V was clipped by 1 base and J by 8 bases, with 9 bases between them. This CDR3 region has 14 residues.

V gene TRBV6-5 combines with J gene TRBJ1-1, with D possibly matching TRBD1 (6 bases). Germline V gene lookup returns CDR1 MNHEY and CDR2 SVGAGI. The CDR3 runs to 15 residues. Trimming took off 0 bases at V and 7 bases at J, with 15 bases between the two ends. CDR3 sequence (DNA): TGTGCCAGCAGTTACTCGAACAGGGTCCCCTATGAAGCTTTCTTT. Protein sequence: CASSYSNRVPYEAFF.

This clone was seen a single time. This chain uses TRBV28 with TRBJ1-2; D is unclear. The CDR3 has 14 residues. The V gene lost 6 bases and the J gene lost 4 bases, with 15 bases spanning the gap. Germline V gives CDR1 MDHEN, CDR2 SYDVKM. The CDR3 sequence: CASRVGWNPYGYTF. The CDR3, as DNA: TGTGCCAGCAGGGTTGGCTGGAACCCCTATGGCTACACCTTC.

The count of this clone is one. The gene calls are TRBV7-8 and TRBJ2-7; no clear D. The CDR3 extends over 12 amino acids. CDR1 and CDR2 (germline): SGHVS, FQNEAQ. V was trimmed by 0 bases and J by 3 bases, leaving 3 bases between them. The CDR3 DNA is TGTGCCAGCAGCTTAGCGGACTACGAGCAGTACTTC. Amino acid sequence: CASSLADYEQYF.

This clone is a singleton in its sample. The rearrangement links TRBV19 to TRBJ2-3, with 11 bases identical to TRBD2. Germline CDR1 is LNHDA and CDR2 is SQIVND (reference sequence). V was clipped by 5 bases and J by 1 base; unmatched bases: 14. This CDR3 has 19 residues. Written as DNA, the CDR3 is TGTGCCAGTAGTCTCCGACTAGCGGGGAGCACTAGGGGCACAGATACGCAGTATTTT. Protein sequence: CASSLRLAGSTRGTDTQYF.

The V call is TRBV2, the J call TRBJ1-1; D unresolved. Deletions cut 1 base from V and 5 bases from J, with 2 bases between. CDR1 is SNHLY and CDR2 is FYNNEI in the germline V gene. CDR3 length equals 11 residues. Here the CDR3 reads CASSEGTEAFF. The DNA of the CDR3 is TGTGCCAGCAGTGAAGGAACTGAAGCTTTCTTT.

V usage is TRBV7-2 and J usage is TRBJ2-7; weak D call: TRBD1 (6 bases). Germline lookup yields CDR1 SGHTA and CDR2 FQGNSA. Between the trimmed V and J ends, which lost 6 bases and 5 bases, there was a span of 14 bases. The CDR3 length is 13 residues. CDR3 nucleotides: TGTGCCAGCAGGTTACAGGGAGTTCACGAGCAGTACTTC. This sequence encodes CASRLQGVHEQYF.

The rearrangement links TRBV9 to TRBJ2-1, with D possibly matching TRBD2 (5 bases). Germline values: CDR1 SGDLS, CDR2 YYNGEE. The CDR3 extends over 14 amino acids. Trimming took off 0 bases at V and 3 bases at J, with 7 bases between the two ends. In DNA form, the CDR3 reads TGTGCCAGCAGCGTAGGAGGAGGCTACAATGAGCAGTTCTTC. This sequence encodes CASSVGGGYNEQFF.

The genes are TRBV15 and TRBJ2-1; a weak D match, TRBD1 (5 bases). Germline V gives CDR1 LNHNV, CDR2 YYDKDF (reference sequence). Trimming took off 1 base at V and 3 bases at J, with 13 bases between the two ends. CDR3 length: 16 residues. The CDR3 reads CATSRVRGRVYNEQFF. In nucleotides, the CDR3 is TGTGCCACCAGCAGAGTAAGGGGTCGAGTCTACAATGAGCAGTTCTTC.

This clone was observed a few times. V gene TRBV10-2 combines with J gene TRBJ1-1; no firm D call. The CDR3 is made up of 13 amino acids. Germline-derived CDR1 and CDR2 are WSHSY and SAAADI. Trimming took off 0 bases at V and 10 bases at J, with 12 bases between the two ends. The DNA of the CDR3 is TGCGCCAGCAGTGAGTCTTCTTATGGGCGAGCTTTCTTT. Amino acids: CASSESSYGRAFF.

The chain couples TRBV11-2 to TRBJ2-1, with 7 nucleotides matching TRBD1. Germline CDR1 is SGHAT and CDR2 is FQNNGV. V trimming: 5 bases; J trimming: 4 bases; junction bases outside the gene matches: 8. The CDR3 spans 15 residues. CDR3 DNA: TGTGCCAGCAGCCCCGGGACAGCGAGGTACAATGAGCAGTTCTTC. Its protein product is CASSPGTARYNEQFF.